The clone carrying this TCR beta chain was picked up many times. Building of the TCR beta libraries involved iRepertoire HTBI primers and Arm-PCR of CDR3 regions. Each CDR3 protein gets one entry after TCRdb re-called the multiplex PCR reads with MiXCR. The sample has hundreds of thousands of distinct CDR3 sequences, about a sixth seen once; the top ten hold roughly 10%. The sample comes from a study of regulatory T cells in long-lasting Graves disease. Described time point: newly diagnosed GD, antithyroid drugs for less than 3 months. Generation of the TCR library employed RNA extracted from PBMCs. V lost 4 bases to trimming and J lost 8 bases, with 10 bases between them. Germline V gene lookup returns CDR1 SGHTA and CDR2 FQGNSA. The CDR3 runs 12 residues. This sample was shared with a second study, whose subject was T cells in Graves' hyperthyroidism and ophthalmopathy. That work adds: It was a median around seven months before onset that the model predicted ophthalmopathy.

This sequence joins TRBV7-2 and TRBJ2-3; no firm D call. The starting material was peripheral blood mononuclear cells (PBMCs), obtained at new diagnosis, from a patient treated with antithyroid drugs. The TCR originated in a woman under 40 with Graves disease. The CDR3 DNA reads TGTGCCAGCAGCTCCCTGGTGGCTACGCAGTATTTT. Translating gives CASSSLVATQYF.